A selection of T cell receptor beta chains follows, all from one sample in a study of T-cell reconstitution after alpha-beta-depleted transplantation in children. MiXCR, run by TCRdb on the PCR reads, gives a single entry per CDR3 protein. Among hundreds of thousands of distinct CDR3 sequences listed, 10% to 15% were seen once. The sequencing here drew on PBMCs, mostly from graft donor cells, taken 360 days after TCRalphabeta/CD19-depleted stem cell transplant. Receptors were obtained from a male patient younger than 18 who had a stem cell transplant for acute myeloid leukemia, so the T cells may come from the graft donor. The CDR3 runs from the conserved cysteine through the conserved F or W. Each record gives: D gene, clone size, V gene, J gene, CDR3 protein, CDR3 DNA. The D gene is left open where the match is weak. Clone size is shown for a subset of rows, as once, few, many or a class of expanded clone.

D: TRBD1; size: .; V: TRBV7-8; J: TRBJ2-3; CDR3: CASSFEDREWGTDTQYF; DNA: TGTGCCAGCAGCTTTGAGGACAGGGAGTGGGGCACAGATACGCAGTATTTT
D: TRBD1; size: .; V: TRBV7-3; J: TRBJ2-2; CDR3: CASSFWTGKTGELFF; DNA: TGTGCCAGCAGCTTCTGGACAGGGAAGACCGGGGAGCTGTTTTTT
D: .; size: .; V: TRBV29-1; J: TRBJ2-4; CDR3: CSVQLAKNIQYF; DNA: TGCAGCGTACAGCTAGCCAAAAACATTCAGTACTTC
D: .; size: .; V: TRBV20-1; J: TRBJ2-1; CDR3: CSARAWDSYNEQFF; DNA: TGCAGTGCTAGAGCGTGGGACTCCTACAATGAGCAGTTCTTC
D: .; size: many; V: TRBV20-1; J: TRBJ2-3; CDR3: CSASPGGADTQYF; DNA: TGCAGTGCTAGCCCGGGTGGGGCAGATACGCAGTATTTT
D: TRBD2; size: .; V: TRBV7-3; J: TRBJ2-5; CDR3: CASSSSAGGRALETQYF; DNA: TGTGCCAGCAGCTCCAGCGCGGGAGGGCGTGCATTGGAGACCCAGTACTTC
D: .; size: many; V: TRBV12-3/TRBV12-4; J: TRBJ2-7; CDR3: CASSTSYRGPCSYEQYF; DNA: TGTGCCAGCAGTACTAGCTACAGGGGTCCATGCTCCTACGAGCAGTACTTC
D: .; size: .; V: TRBV21-1; J: TRBJ1-4; CDR3: CASSSDRGDNEKLFF; DNA: TGTGCCAGCAGCTCAGACAGGGGAGATAATGAAAAACTGTTTTTT
D: .; size: .; V: TRBV25-1; J: TRBJ1-2; CDR3: CASSEYLGTNYGYTF; DNA: TGTGCCAGCAGTGAATATTTGGGGACTAACTATGGCTACACCTTC
D: .; size: .; V: TRBV12-3/TRBV12-4; J: TRBJ2-7; CDR3: CASSLSSDYEQYF; DNA: TGTGCCAGCAGTTTGAGTAGTGACTACGAGCAGTACTTC
D: .; size: many; V: TRBV21-1; J: TRBJ2-7; CDR3: CASSNGTGIPYEQYF; DNA: TGTGCCAGCAGCAACGGGACAGGGATCCCCTACGAGCAGTACTTC
D: TRBD1; size: few; V: TRBV7-9; J: TRBJ2-7; CDR3: CASSLEDVTGSNQYF; DNA: TGTGCCAGCAGCTTAGAAGACGTGACAGGGTCCAACCAGTACTTC
D: .; size: .; V: TRBV5-5; J: TRBJ2-7; CDR3: CASSLNSRGKGSTYEQYF; DNA: TGTGCCAGCAGCTTGAATTCTAGGGGTAAAGGGAGTACCTACGAGCAGTACTTC
D: .; size: many; V: TRBV9; J: TRBJ2-1; CDR3: CASNPSGDWTYNEQFF; DNA: TGTGCCAGCAACCCCTCTGGGGACTGGACTTACAATGAGCAGTTCTTC
D: .; size: many; V: TRBV10-3; J: TRBJ2-7; CDR3: CAITVLGSSYEQYF; DNA: TGTGCCATCACCGTGCTAGGATCCTCCTACGAGCAGTACTTC
D: .; size: few; V: TRBV28; J: TRBJ2-7; CDR3: CAIGTGVPFWSEQYF; DNA: TGTGCCATCGGAACGGGAGTTCCCTTTTGGAGCGAGCAGTACTTC
D: .; size: .; V: TRBV11-2; J: TRBJ2-3; CDR3: CASRLGASGPNLTDTQYF; DNA: TGTGCCAGCAGGCTGGGGGCGAGTGGGCCCAATCTCACAGATACGCAGTATTTT
D: .; size: .; V: TRBV18; J: TRBJ2-3; CDR3: CASSPPGVITDTQYF; DNA: TGTGCCAGCTCACCACCGGGAGTAATCACAGATACGCAGTATTTT
D: TRBD2; size: .; V: TRBV15; J: TRBJ2-7; CDR3: CATSRIRTRREQYF; DNA: TGTGCCACCAGCAGGATCAGGACTAGACGCGAGCAGTACTTC
D: TRBD2; size: .; V: TRBV4-3; J: TRBJ2-7; CDR3: CASSQDLGSGVTYEQYF; DNA: TGCGCCAGCAGCCAAGATTTAGGTAGCGGGGTTACCTACGAGCAGTACTTC
D: TRBD2; size: few; V: TRBV11-2; J: TRBJ2-2; CDR3: CASSFRSGRARNTGELFF; DNA: TGTGCCAGCAGCTTCCGTAGCGGGAGGGCCAGGAACACCGGGGAGCTGTTTTTT
D: TRBD1; size: few; V: TRBV6-1; J: TRBJ1-5; CDR3: CASSVLQGASNQPQHF; DNA: TGTGCCAGCAGTGTATTACAGGGGGCTAGCAATCAGCCCCAGCATTTT
D: .; size: .; V: TRBV6-2/TRBV6-3; J: TRBJ2-5; CDR3: CASSYRRGGVQETQYF; DNA: TGTGCCAGCAGTTACCGCAGAGGGGGGGTTCAAGAGACCCAGTACTTC
D: TRBD1; size: many; V: TRBV20-1; J: TRBJ1-1; CDR3: CSAARDSVMNTEAFF; DNA: TGCAGTGCTGCCCGGGACAGCGTCATGAACACTGAAGCTTTCTTT
D: TRBD2; size: .; V: TRBV29-1; J: TRBJ2-7; CDR3: CSVRTSGRSEQYF; DNA: TGCAGCGTTCGGACTAGCGGGAGGAGCGAGCAGTACTTC
D: TRBD2; size: .; V: TRBV7-9; J: TRBJ2-5; CDR3: CASSLGLAAPQETQYF; DNA: TGTGCCAGCAGCTTAGGACTAGCGGCACCGCAAGAGACCCAGTACTTC
D: .; size: few; V: TRBV5-1; J: TRBJ1-2; CDR3: CASSLVGAYGYTF; DNA: TGCGCCAGCAGCTTGGTGGGAGCCTATGGCTACACCTTC
D: .; size: few; V: TRBV11-3; J: TRBJ2-7; CDR3: CASSLRGGGPDSTYEQYF; DNA: TGTGCCAGCAGCTTAAGGGGAGGAGGGCCCGATTCCACCTACGAGCAGTACTTC
D: .; size: many; V: TRBV29-1; J: TRBJ2-7; CDR3: CSVELSGRSYEQYF; DNA: TGCAGCGTTGAATTGTCAGGACGCTCCTACGAGCAGTACTTC
D: TRBD1; size: .; V: TRBV6-1; J: TRBJ2-7; CDR3: CATQSNRGRRYEQYF; DNA: TGTGCCACCCAATCTAACAGGGGGCGTCGGTACGAGCAGTACTTC
D: .; size: .; V: TRBV7-6; J: TRBJ2-7; CDR3: CASSLVGPGASAYEQYF; DNA: TGTGCCAGCAGCTTAGTGGGGCCGGGAGCGTCGGCCTACGAGCAGTACTTC
D: TRBD2; size: .; V: TRBV4-2; J: TRBJ2-5; CDR3: CASRRTSGGQETQYF; DNA: TGTGCCAGCAGGCGGACTAGCGGCGGACAGGAGACCCAGTACTTC
D: .; size: few; V: TRBV20-1; J: TRBJ2-7; CDR3: CSAFPPTLGGGPFYEQYF; DNA: TGCAGTGCTTTCCCCCCCACCCTAGGGGGAGGGCCTTTCTACGAGCAGTACTTC
D: TRBD1; size: .; V: TRBV12-3/TRBV12-4; J: TRBJ2-7; CDR3: CASISQGPPYELYF; DNA: TGTGCCAGCATTTCACAGGGGCCGCCCTACGAGCTGTACTTC
D: .; size: many; V: TRBV12-3/TRBV12-4; J: TRBJ2-5; CDR3: CASSLGIQETQYF; DNA: TGTGCCAGCAGTTTGGGGATCCAAGAGACCCAGTACTTC
D: TRBD2; size: medium-sized; V: TRBV29-1; J: TRBJ2-1; CDR3: CSLWASGSEKEQFF; DNA: TGCAGCCTCTGGGCTAGCGGGAGTGAGAAGGAGCAGTTCTTC
D: TRBD2; size: many; V: TRBV5-6; J: TRBJ2-7; CDR3: CASSLLEQELAGGPYEQYF; DNA: TGTGCCAGCAGCCTGCTTGAGCAGGAGCTAGCGGGAGGGCCATACGAGCAGTACTTC
D: TRBD2; size: few; V: TRBV6-5; J: TRBJ2-3; CDR3: CASSYPGLAGGQGSDTQYF; DNA: TGTGCCAGCAGTTACCCGGGACTAGCGGGGGGCCAGGGATCAGATACGCAGTATTTT
D: .; size: .; V: TRBV4-2; J: TRBJ2-1; CDR3: CASSPNPEKQFF; DNA: TGTGCCAGCAGCCCCAACCCGGAGAAGCAGTTCTTC
D: .; size: many; V: TRBV28; J: TRBJ2-3; CDR3: CASSLRISTDTQYF; DNA: TGTGCCAGCAGTTTGAGGATAAGCACAGATACGCAGTATTTT
D: TRBD1; size: few; V: TRBV29-1; J: TRBJ2-7; CDR3: CSVGDRGRYEQYF; DNA: TGCAGCGTGGGGGACAGGGGGCGGTACGAGCAGTACTTC
D: TRBD2; size: few; V: TRBV5-1; J: TRBJ2-7; CDR3: CASSLSLLAGVYEQYF; DNA: TGCGCCAGCAGCTTGTCCTTACTAGCGGGAGTCTACGAGCAGTACTTC
D: .; size: .; V: TRBV12-3/TRBV12-4; J: TRBJ2-1; CDR3: CASSLTTGLEQFF; DNA: TGTGCCAGCAGTTTAACTACTGGGTTGGAGCAGTTCTTC
D: .; size: .; V: TRBV27; J: TRBJ2-7; CDR3: CASSPRDGAYEQYF; DNA: TGTGCCAGCAGTCCCCGGGACGGCGCCTACGAGCAGTACTTC
D: .; size: many; V: TRBV7-9; J: TRBJ2-7; CDR3: CASSLGGLYEQYF; DNA: TGTGCCAGCAGCTTGGGCGGCCTATACGAGCAGTACTTC
D: .; size: .; V: TRBV4-3; J: TRBJ2-1; CDR3: CASSQGPFEEQFF; DNA: TGCGCCAGCAGCCAAGGCCCCTTCGAGGAGCAGTTCTTC
D: .; size: many; V: TRBV12-3/TRBV12-4; J: TRBJ1-5; CDR3: CASSLEAPNQPQHF; DNA: TGTGCCAGCAGTTTAGAGGCACCAAATCAGCCCCAGCATTTT
D: .; size: .; V: TRBV20-1; J: TRBJ2-3; CDR3: CSARSASTQSTDTQYF; DNA: TGCAGTGCTAGATCGGCCAGCACCCAAAGCACAGATACGCAGTATTTT
D: .; size: .; V: TRBV29-1; J: TRBJ1-4; CDR3: CSVASPGADEKLFF; DNA: TGCAGCGTTGCGTCGCCCGGGGCGGACGAAAAACTGTTTTTT
D: TRBD2; size: few; V: TRBV28; J: TRBJ2-3; CDR3: CASSLVASGIQDTQYF; DNA: TGTGCCAGCAGTCTAGTGGCTAGCGGGATTCAAGATACGCAGTATTTT
D: .; size: many; V: TRBV20-1; J: TRBJ2-1; CDR3: CSAQGPPRRYNEQFF; DNA: TGCAGTGCCCAGGGACCCCCCCGGCGTTACAATGAGCAGTTCTTC
D: .; size: .; V: TRBV4-3; J: TRBJ2-5; CDR3: CASSPGRPGTQYF; DNA: TGCGCCAGCAGCCCGGGACGGCCCGGGACCCAGTACTTC
D: TRBD1; size: .; V: TRBV19; J: TRBJ2-7; CDR3: CASRSPGTGPSYEQYF; DNA: TGTGCCAGTAGATCTCCCGGGACAGGGCCCTCCTACGAGCAGTACTTC
D: TRBD1; size: few; V: TRBV6-2/TRBV6-3; J: TRBJ2-3; CDR3: CASSFSGFRRGTGEKGEGTDTQYF; DNA: TGTGCCAGCAGTTTCTCCGGGTTTCGTCGCGGGACAGGTGAAAAGGGCGAGGGCACAGATACGCAGTATTTT
D: .; size: .; V: TRBV28; J: TRBJ2-7; CDR3: CASRARMTQDEQYF; DNA: TGTGCCAGCAGGGCCAGAATGACCCAGGACGAGCAGTACTTC
D: TRBD2; size: few; V: TRBV6-2/TRBV6-3; J: TRBJ2-3; CDR3: CASSYSNAGGDTQYF; DNA: TGTGCCAGCAGTTACTCGAACGCGGGGGGAGATACGCAGTATTTT
D: .; size: few; V: TRBV5-1; J: TRBJ1-2; CDR3: CASSPPGSLSLAGYTF; DNA: TGCGCCAGCAGCCCCCCAGGGTCCTTGAGTCTGGCTGGCTACACCTTC